These T cell receptor beta chains were read from a single sample in a study of shared clonotypes between healthy human individuals. Data came from immunoSEQ multiplex PCR; TCRdb stores just in-frame clones and leaves some out. The sample carries more than 2,000,000 clones, roughly 93% recorded once. Sequencing was done on a sample of naive CD4+ T cells from PBMCs. Receptors were obtained from a man between 18 and 29 years old in good health. Some clones in this sample may be carry-over from other donors' samples. The CDR3 runs from the conserved cysteine through the conserved F or W. D genes are given only for firm matches. Clone size is stated in some rows and not others, as once, few, many or a class when expanded.

v_call: TRBV5-4
clone_size: -
j_call: TRBJ2-2
d_call: -
cdr3_aa: CASSLRGGELFF
cdr3_nt: TGTGCCAGCAGCTTGCGTGGCGGGGAGCTGTTTTTT

v_call: TRBV5-6
clone_size: -
j_call: TRBJ1-2
d_call: -
cdr3_aa: CASSPLGGPGDSYGYTF
cdr3_nt: TGTGCCAGCAGCCCTCTAGGGGGTCCGGGGGATAGCTATGGCTACACCTTC

v_call: TRBV29-1
clone_size: few
j_call: TRBJ1-1
d_call: TRBD1
cdr3_aa: CSVIKTGGWTEAFF
cdr3_nt: TGCAGCGTTATCAAAACAGGGGGCTGGACTGAAGCTTTCTTT

v_call: TRBV27
clone_size: -
j_call: TRBJ2-1
d_call: -
cdr3_aa: CASTLRDEQFF
cdr3_nt: TGTGCCAGCACCCTCCGGGATGAGCAGTTCTTC

v_call: TRBV18
clone_size: -
j_call: TRBJ2-1
d_call: -
cdr3_aa: CASAIYTYNEQFF
cdr3_nt: TGTGCCAGCGCCATCTACACCTACAATGAGCAGTTCTTC

v_call: TRBV5-6
clone_size: -
j_call: TRBJ2-3
d_call: TRBD1
cdr3_aa: CASSGDRGLDVFDTQYF
cdr3_nt: TGTGCCAGCAGCGGAGACAGGGGCCTTGATGTTTTTGATACGCAGTATTTT

v_call: TRBV5-4
clone_size: -
j_call: TRBJ2-5
d_call: TRBD2
cdr3_aa: CASSSGAGTSVETQYF
cdr3_nt: TGTGCCAGCAGCTCGGGGGCCGGGACTAGCGTAGAGACCCAGTACTTC

v_call: TRBV4-1
clone_size: -
j_call: TRBJ1-1
d_call: -
cdr3_aa: CASSQPPFGKNTEAFF
cdr3_nt: TGCGCCAGCAGCCAACCACCCTTTGGCAAGAACACTGAAGCTTTCTTT

v_call: TRBV11-1
clone_size: -
j_call: TRBJ1-2
d_call: -
cdr3_aa: CASGMDGYGYTF
cdr3_nt: TGTGCCAGCGGAATGGACGGCTATGGCTACACCTTC

v_call: TRBV2
clone_size: few
j_call: TRBJ1-5
d_call: -
cdr3_aa: CASSGYQGDQPQHF
cdr3_nt: TGTGCCAGCAGTGGATACCAGGGCGATCAGCCCCAGCATTTT

v_call: TRBV5-6
clone_size: -
j_call: TRBJ2-1
d_call: -
cdr3_aa: CASSLMVRRDNEQFF
cdr3_nt: TGTGCCAGCAGCTTGATGGTTAGGCGGGACAATGAGCAGTTCTTC

v_call: TRBV30
clone_size: few
j_call: TRBJ1-5
d_call: TRBD1
cdr3_aa: CAWSTGGEQPQHF
cdr3_nt: TGTGCCTGGAGTACAGGGGGCGAACAGCCCCAGCATTTT

v_call: TRBV5-1
clone_size: -
j_call: TRBJ2-7
d_call: TRBD1
cdr3_aa: CASSLAGDSSYEQYF
cdr3_nt: TGCGCCAGCAGCTTGGCAGGGGACAGCTCCTACGAGCAGTACTTC

v_call: TRBV7-2
clone_size: -
j_call: TRBJ2-4
d_call: -
cdr3_aa: CASSNGPGSIQYF
cdr3_nt: TGTGCCAGCAGCAACGGGCCAGGCAGCATTCAGTACTTC

v_call: TRBV4-3
clone_size: -
j_call: TRBJ2-3
d_call: -
cdr3_aa: CASSQEGASLDTQYF
cdr3_nt: TGCGCCAGCAGCCAAGAGGGGGCTTCTTTGGATACGCAGTATTTT

v_call: TRBV5-1
clone_size: -
j_call: TRBJ1-3
d_call: -
cdr3_aa: CASSLDGTDGNTIYF
cdr3_nt: TGCGCCAGCAGCTTGGATGGGACCGACGGAAACACCATATATTTT

v_call: TRBV7-8
clone_size: -
j_call: TRBJ1-3
d_call: -
cdr3_aa: CASSAGTGENTIYF
cdr3_nt: TGTGCCAGCAGCGCCGGGACGGGAGAAAACACCATATATTTT

v_call: TRBV7-9
clone_size: once
j_call: TRBJ2-1
d_call: TRBD2
cdr3_aa: CASSSTRNSGPGNEQFF
cdr3_nt: TGTGCCAGCAGCTCAACCAGGAATAGCGGGCCGGGCAATGAGCAGTTCTTC

v_call: TRBV28
clone_size: -
j_call: TRBJ1-2
d_call: -
cdr3_aa: CASRGTWGGYGYTF
cdr3_nt: TGTGCCAGCAGGGGGACTTGGGGGGGCTATGGCTACACCTTC

v_call: TRBV6-1
clone_size: -
j_call: TRBJ1-1
d_call: -
cdr3_aa: CAIQWGLNTEAFF
cdr3_nt: TGTGCCATCCAGTGGGGGTTGAACACTGAAGCTTTCTTT

v_call: TRBV28
clone_size: -
j_call: TRBJ1-2
d_call: -
cdr3_aa: CASSPFGQGHYGYTF
cdr3_nt: -

v_call: TRBV28
clone_size: -
j_call: TRBJ2-2
d_call: -
cdr3_aa: CASSNQGTPTGELFF
cdr3_nt: TGTGCCAGCAGCAACCAGGGGACGCCAACCGGGGAGCTGTTTTTT

v_call: TRBV6-4
clone_size: -
j_call: TRBJ1-1
d_call: TRBD1
cdr3_aa: CASSADRGNTEAFF
cdr3_nt: TGTGCCAGCAGTGCGGACAGGGGTAACACTGAAGCTTTCTTT

v_call: TRBV20-1
clone_size: -
j_call: TRBJ2-5
d_call: -
cdr3_aa: CSAPETQYF
cdr3_nt: TGCAGTGCCCCAGAGACCCAGTACTTC

v_call: TRBV27
clone_size: -
j_call: TRBJ2-5
d_call: -
cdr3_aa: CASSLVGGQETQYF
cdr3_nt: TGTGCCAGCAGTTTGGTCGGGGGCCAAGAGACCCAGTACTTC

v_call: TRBV5-1
clone_size: -
j_call: TRBJ2-3
d_call: TRBD1
cdr3_aa: CASSSGTGDTDTQYF
cdr3_nt: TGCGCCAGCAGCTCCGGGACAGGGGACACAGATACGCAGTATTTT

v_call: TRBV6-6
clone_size: -
j_call: TRBJ1-4
d_call: -
cdr3_aa: CASSRPGHSSENLFF
cdr3_nt: TGTGCCAGCAGTCGTCCGGGACACTCCTCTGAGAACCTGTTTTTT

v_call: TRBV11-1
clone_size: -
j_call: TRBJ2-1
d_call: -
cdr3_aa: CASSPWVAGVFNEQFF
cdr3_nt: TGTGCCAGCAGCCCATGGGTAGCCGGGGTGTTCAATGAGCAGTTCTTC

v_call: TRBV7-3
clone_size: once
j_call: TRBJ2-1
d_call: TRBD2
cdr3_aa: CASSPGILAGGDEQFF
cdr3_nt: TGTGCCAGCAGCCCAGGGATCCTAGCGGGAGGTGACGAGCAGTTCTTC

v_call: TRBV10-3
clone_size: -
j_call: TRBJ2-7
d_call: TRBD2
cdr3_aa: CAISVGGGSYEQYF
cdr3_nt: TGTGCCATCAGTGTCGGCGGGGGCTCCTACGAGCAGTACTTC

v_call: TRBV19
clone_size: -
j_call: TRBJ2-2
d_call: -
cdr3_aa: CASSRALFGTGELFF
cdr3_nt: TGTGCCAGTAGTAGGGCATTGTTTGGGACCGGGGAGCTGTTTTTT

v_call: TRBV4-3
clone_size: -
j_call: TRBJ2-2
d_call: -
cdr3_aa: CASSPYAGTGELFF
cdr3_nt: TGCGCCAGCAGCCCTTATGCAGGTACCGGGGAGCTGTTTTTT

v_call: TRBV19
clone_size: -
j_call: TRBJ2-3
d_call: TRBD2
cdr3_aa: CASSIDPPFRGSADTQYF
cdr3_nt: TGTGCCAGTAGTATCGACCCACCTTTTCGCGGGAGTGCAGATACGCAGTATTTT

v_call: TRBV7-6
clone_size: -
j_call: TRBJ2-1
d_call: -
cdr3_aa: CASSWGDRNGNEQFF
cdr3_nt: TGTGCCAGCAGCTGGGGGGACAGAAACGGTAATGAGCAGTTCTTC

v_call: TRBV7-2
clone_size: -
j_call: TRBJ2-2
d_call: TRBD2
cdr3_aa: CASSSSGGLVGELFF
cdr3_nt: TGTGCCAGCAGCTCGAGCGGGGGTCTTGTCGGGGAGCTGTTTTTT

v_call: TRBV7-3
clone_size: -
j_call: TRBJ2-2
d_call: -
cdr3_aa: CASSRRRGSNTGELFF
cdr3_nt: TGTGCCAGCAGCCGCAGACGGGGGTCGAACACCGGGGAGCTGTTTTTT

v_call: TRBV2
clone_size: -
j_call: TRBJ2-1
d_call: -
cdr3_aa: CASSSSNEQFF
cdr3_nt: TGTGCCAGCTCAAGCTCCAATGAGCAGTTCTTC

v_call: TRBV6-6
clone_size: -
j_call: TRBJ2-2
d_call: -
cdr3_aa: CASSAKRGRLSGELFF
cdr3_nt: TGTGCCAGCAGTGCCAAACGAGGCAGGTTAAGCGGGGAGCTGTTTTTT

v_call: TRBV5-1
clone_size: -
j_call: TRBJ2-1
d_call: TRBD2
cdr3_aa: CASSLSGTSVGNEQFF
cdr3_nt: TGCGCCAGCAGCTTGTCCGGGACTAGCGTGGGCAATGAGCAGTTCTTC

v_call: TRBV7-9
clone_size: -
j_call: TRBJ2-3
d_call: -
cdr3_aa: CASSLFGADTDTQYF
cdr3_nt: TGTGCCAGCAGCTTATTCGGGGCGGACACAGATACGCAGTATTTT

v_call: TRBV25-1
clone_size: -
j_call: TRBJ2-3
d_call: -
cdr3_aa: CASSEESGLTDTQYF
cdr3_nt: TGTGCCAGCAGTGAAGAGAGCGGCCTCACAGATACGCAGTATTTT

v_call: TRBV29-1
clone_size: -
j_call: TRBJ2-5
d_call: -
cdr3_aa: CSVTGRYQETQYF
cdr3_nt: TGCAGCGTAACAGGGCGGTACCAAGAGACCCAGTACTTC

v_call: TRBV7-9
clone_size: -
j_call: TRBJ2-3
d_call: TRBD1
cdr3_aa: CASSLGQAVILLDTQYF
cdr3_nt: TGTGCCAGCAGCCTTGGACAGGCCGTGATCCTTCTCGATACGCAGTATTTT

v_call: TRBV5-1
clone_size: -
j_call: TRBJ2-6
d_call: -
cdr3_aa: CASSGTAISGANVLTF
cdr3_nt: TGCGCCAGCAGCGGAACAGCGATCTCTGGGGCCAACGTCCTGACTTTC

v_call: TRBV7-9
clone_size: -
j_call: TRBJ2-2
d_call: TRBD2
cdr3_aa: CASSFSAGGWTGELFF
cdr3_nt: TGTGCCAGCAGCTTTTCCGCGGGAGGATGGACCGGGGAGCTGTTTTTT

v_call: TRBV2
clone_size: -
j_call: TRBJ2-3
d_call: TRBD2
cdr3_aa: CASSPRLAGGRDTQYF
cdr3_nt: TGTGCCAGCAGTCCTAGACTAGCGGGGGGTCGGGATACGCAGTATTTT